This TCR beta chain was obtained from a study of shared clonotypes between healthy human individuals (dated by TCRdb to between 2020 and 2021). Background for the entire study: The cohort comprised a couple of women and a few men aged 18 to 49 years. Between about 0.8 and 9 billion PBMCs per donor were obtained by leukapheresis. To estimate repertoire size and how much clonotypes are shared between individuals, the study performed deep sequencing of blood TCR repertoires from roughly five healthy adults. For each donor, three plates each were used for CD4 naive and CD4 memory, two plates were used for CD8 naive, and one plate was used for CD8 memory. Libraries were prepared and TCR repertoires were sequenced by different laboratories using diverse techniques, in order to increase sequencing depth and limit assay-specific biases.

Using the deep immunoSEQ assay, multiplex PCR amplified TCR CDR3 regions from genomic DNA. For each cell subset, the extracted genomic DNA was distributed evenly across all wells of several immunoSEQ 96-well plates, and each plate served as one replicate. Each replicate PCR for sorted subsets received roughly 200 ng genomic DNA, equal to 28,000 or so T cell genomes. Purified libraries were measured with a Qubit 3.0 fluorometer, size-checked on a Bioanalyzer 2100, and measured again with the KAPA Library Quantification kit. Each immunoSEQ 96-well plate was sequenced on its own single-read 150-cycle Illumina NextSeq 550 flow cell. As for the authors' bioinformatics: Because the immunoSEQ output held only junctional sequences and lacked quality scores, the filtering could not match the filtering applied to full-length reads. To assign V/J genes and CDR3, sequences were annotated using PyIR, a Python wrapper for IgBLAST v1.9, with IMGT germline references. Reads were removed for weak V/J assignments (E-value above 1e-6), missing CDR3, stop codons, out-of-frame junctions, or ambiguous translated residues. V3J clonotypes were defined as sequences sharing an identical inferred V gene, J gene, and CDR3 amino acid sequence. To compute the percentage overlap between repertoires, the number of shared unique clonotypes was divided by the size of the smaller repertoire. Three approaches were used to assess repertoire richness: RTK rarefaction, the Chao1 estimator, and Recon v2.1 estimates of unobserved clonotypes. For all TCRbeta clonotypes obtained by the gDNA method from several donors, generation probabilities were computed with OLGA. Sourced from immuneACCESS, this table was stored by TCRdb with only in-frame sequences that have V and J called. A share of the clones is absent; for the studies checked, an unresolved V gene accounts for under half, and the remainder has no known explanation. V and J calls and clone size are copied from that table; D and trimming were computed from the DNA. The sample yields 2 million to 2.5 million clones; 92% were counted once. Together, the top ten hold approximately 0.39% of the sample.

Donors were healthy HIV-negative adults with no recently reported acute infections or vaccinations. Every donor was a Caucasian adult living in Nashville, Tennessee, USA. Magnetic negative selection was used to enrich CD4+ T cells, after which naive cells were positively selected on CD45RA and the negative fraction became the memory subset. Blood was obtained by leukapheresis, after which PBMCs were separated by Ficoll-Histopaque density gradient centrifugation and cryopreserved in liquid nitrogen vapor phase. Purity and quantity of every magnetically sorted T cell population were checked by analytical flow cytometry. Genomic DNA was isolated from every sorted fraction and measured by UV absorbance on a Nanodrop 2000c. In the case of this clone: The specificity of this receptor is unknown. One base away there is no much larger clone; base qualities are not given.

Study-level results and caveats: Naive subsets generally had larger estimated clonotype richness than memory subsets. Higher generation probabilities were observed for clonotypes shared by all four sorted-subset donors than for non-shared clonotypes. The genetic and exposure-history diversity represented was limited by the small number of donors. Even with the large sequencing depth, rarefaction of the sorted-subset datasets indicated that sequencing was incomplete. Pairwise subsampling indicated that sequencing depth was expected to affect the degree of clonotype sharing among donors. Across several donors, around 5% of naive CD4, roughly 3.3% of naive CD8, about 2.3% of memory CD4, and approximately 0.4% of memory CD8 clonotypes were shared. Sampling was limited to blood, and TCR repertoires in tissue likely differ from TCR repertoires in blood.

This TCR came from a man between 18 and 35 years old in good health. Some clones in this sample may be carry-over from other donors' samples. Sequenced input: naive CD4+ T cells from PBMCs. The cell subset or site label here, explained by the study, means: CD45RA+ positively selected.

The nucleotides are TGTGCCAGCAGCTGGAGGACAGGGGGCCCCTACGAGCAGTACTTC. This gives the protein CASSWRTGGPYEQYF. The rearranged segments are TRBV7-2 and TRBJ2-5, with 11 bases matching TRBD1. The J call may be incorrect, as the DNA end agrees better with TRBJ2-7. Including the terminal cysteine and phenylalanine, the CDR3 comprises 15 residues. Left in the record is the CDR3 DNA by itself, 45 bases read in frame from the first base. As encoded in the germline V gene, CDR1 is SGHTA while CDR2 is FQGNSA.